The sequence of this TCR beta chain was determined in a study of cytomegalovirus exposure and HLA in healthy donors. General study results and limits: In presence/absence analyses, roughly uniform sequencing depth across donors was assumed. Apart from CMV serostatus, no immune exposure information was available. A link between a missense DCLRE1C variant and TCR beta V- and J-gene trimming emerged from a later analysis. When a later analysis compared HLA-associated TCR beta chains with equally common others, the HLA-associated chains turned out to be more clonally expanded and to have lower generation probabilities.

The length of the CDR3 is 16 residues. A word on this clone: The antigen is not known.

Both 60 Vbeta primers and 13 Jbeta primers went into the PCR. Sequencing was performed with immunoSEQ multiplex PCR; in TCRdb, only in-frame clones are kept and a portion is missing. The table records 85,000 to 130,000 clones, roughly 77% of them present only once. This sequence was found in a man in his forties or fifties in good health and CMV-seronegative. Sequencing was performed on PBMCs. The chain uses TRBV12-2 and TRBJ2-7; the table's D call, TRBD2, was not checked against the DNA. TRBV12-2 is a documented pseudogene. CDR3 residues: CASRLATHTRGYEQYF. The CDR3 coding sequence is TGTGCAAGTCGCTTAGCGACGCACACGCGGGGCTACGAGCAGTACTTC.